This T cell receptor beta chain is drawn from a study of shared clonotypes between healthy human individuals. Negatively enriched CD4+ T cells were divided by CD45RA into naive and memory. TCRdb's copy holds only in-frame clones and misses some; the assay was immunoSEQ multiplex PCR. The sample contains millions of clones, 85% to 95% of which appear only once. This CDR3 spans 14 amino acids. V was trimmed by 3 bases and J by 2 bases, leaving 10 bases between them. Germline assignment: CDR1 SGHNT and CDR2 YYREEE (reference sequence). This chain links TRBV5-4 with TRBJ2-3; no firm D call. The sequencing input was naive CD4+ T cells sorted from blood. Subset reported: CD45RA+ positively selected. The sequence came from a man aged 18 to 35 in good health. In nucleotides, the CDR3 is TGTGCCAGCAGCTACAGACGCCTCACAGATACGCAGTATTTT. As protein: CASSYRRLTDTQYF.